This T cell receptor (beta chain) is from a study of blood T cell repertoires in COVID-19 (dated by TCRdb to the early 2020s). For the wider study: Samples from collaborators originated in the United States, Italy and Spain and spanned both the acute and convalescent phases of COVID-19. The material from the prospective study consisted of cDNA or gDNA derived from T cells, B-cell-depleted T cells, or PBMCs. Where available, HLA class I and class II types were taken from metadata supplied by the sample provider and were not determined by assay-based typing. Nearly every sample came with metadata listing a de-identified subject ID, COVID-19 status, age in years and sex. The dataset comprised deeply sampled blood TCRbeta repertoires from subjects exposed to, actively infected with, or recovered from COVID-19. The samples were drawn from the first 160 participants of the ongoing ImmuneRACE study and from some 1,300 subjects provided by 6 global collaborators. The repertoires were released in a freely available public database intended as a resource for research on the immune response to SARS-CoV-2.

About this clone: It has no known antigen specificity. Base qualities are not at hand, and no much larger clone is one base apart.

The V end loses 8 bases and the J end loses 2 bases, and a stretch of 11 bases separates them. Reading the germline V gene (reference sequence) gives CDR1 WNHNN and CDR2 SYGVQD. The CDR3 numbers 13 residues from cysteine through phenylalanine. The kept DNA is CDR3 alone, 39 bases in frame from the first base. TCRbeta CDR3 regions were amplified from genomic DNA using the immunoSEQ Assay, a bias-controlled multiplex PCR. The paper's processing steps were these. The number of nucleated cells in each sample was estimated from the amplification of reference gene primers within the assay. To quantify the absolute abundance of each unique TCRbeta CDR3 rearrangement, sequence reads were collapsed and filtered. Productive Simpson clonality was computed per sample as the square root of Simpson's diversity index over productive rearrangements. As stored in TCRdb, this immuneACCESS dataset retains in-frame rearrangements with V and J assigned. A fraction of the clones does not appear; measured against another copy, unresolved V genes explain less than half of the discrepancy, and the remainder lacks a known reason. Clonal size and the V and J genes are those of that table, whereas D and trimming came from the DNA. The sample profile shows nearly 100,000 clones; 70% to 85% of them were found once. The ten largest clones add up to 8% to 13% of the sample.

Whole blood was collected in K2EDTA tubes by collaborating institutions according to the institutions' own protocols. For TCRbeta analysis, collaborators shipped samples as frozen whole blood, isolated PBMCs, or DNA extracted from either of those sample types. Paper-wide results and their limitations: How much clinical and demographic metadata was included differed by source and by participant, and the metadata was provided uncurated.

The receptor comes from a man between 65 and 79 years old with acute or convalescent COVID-19. The material sequenced was peripheral blood. The chain is made from TRBV10-1 and TRBJ2-3; TRBD1 might be the D gene, on 7 matching bases. Read as DNA, the sequence is TGCGCCAGCTCCAGGGGGGTCACAGATACGCAGTATTTT. Translated, this is CASSRGVTDTQYF.